Each of the 8 T cell receptor beta chains below was sequenced from the same sample in a study of a mutant IDH1 vaccine in newly diagnosed glioma. As for time point: week 35, safety follow-up. One vaccine dose held 300 ug of mutant IDH1 20-mer peptide and came with topical imiquimod. Data came from immunoSEQ multiplex PCR; TCRdb stores just in-frame clones and leaves some out. This table has 45,000 or so clones, roughly 79% appearing once. Their target antigens are unknown. This specimen consisted of PBMCs, obtained from a glioma patient whose treatment included an IDH1 peptide vaccine. The receptors originated from a woman in her thirties or forties with glioma. Some clones in this sample may be carry-over from other donors' samples.

V gene TRBV6-5 combines with J gene TRBJ1-1, with unresolved D. CDR3 length: 13 amino acids. Trimming shortened V by 7 bases and J by 8 bases, and 17 bases separated the two germline ends. Germline V CDR1 and CDR2: MNHEY, SVGAGI. The CDR3 DNA is TGTGCCAGCACCAGAGGATGGGGAGACGAAGCTTTCTTT. As protein: CASTRGWGDEAFF.

CDR3 nucleotides: TGTGCCAGCAGCGGAGAATGGGGACTGAACACTGAAGCTTTCTTT. The encoded protein is CASSGEWGLNTEAFF. This chain uses TRBV5-6 with TRBJ1-1; maybe TRBD1 (5 bases). Germline V lookup: CDR1 SGHDT, CDR2 YYEEEE. This CDR3 spans 15 amino acids. V lost 4 bases to trimming and J lost 0 bases, with 13 bases between them. Supplemented by reference TRBV5-6 and TRBJ1-1, the full variable domain reads DAGVTQSPTHLIKTRGQQVTLRCSPKSGHDTVSWYQQALGQGPQFIFQYYEEEERQRGNFPDRFSGHQFPNYSSELNVNALLLGDSALYLCASSGEWGLNTEAFFGQGTRLTVV.

V is TRBV5-1 and J is TRBJ2-7; D ambiguous. Trimming stripped 4 bases from V and 2 bases from J, with 13 bases between. Germline lookup yields CDR1 SGHRS and CDR2 YFSETQ. The CDR3 extends over 14 amino acids. The CDR3 loop reads CASSRAIQAYEQYF. The CDR3 nucleotides read TGCGCCAGCAGCCGGGCCATTCAGGCCTACGAGCAGTACTTC.

The chain carries TRBV2 and TRBJ1-3, with D hard to call. Germline V CDR1 and CDR2: SNHLY, FYNNEI. The germline V and J ends were trimmed by 3 bases and 5 bases, with 14 bases remaining between them. The CDR3 extends over 15 amino acids. CDR3 DNA sequence: TGTGCCAGCAGTGATGATTTTTCAGCCCGAAACACCATATATTTT. It translates to CASSDDFSARNTIYF.

The V call is TRBV6-1, the J call TRBJ1-4; D is unclear. CDR3 length: 16 amino acids. Germline values: CDR1 MNHNS, CDR2 SASEGT. Trimming removed 2 bases from V and 7 bases from J, with 17 bases in between. The CDR3 bases are TGTGCCAGCAGTGAAAGGCAGGAACGGAGGTTTGAAAAACTGTTTTTT. This gives the protein CASSERQERRFEKLFF.

The rearrangement uses TRBV18 and TRBJ2-3; perhaps TRBD1 as D (6 bases). There are 17 residues in the CDR3. Between the trimmed V and J ends, which lost 1 base and 1 base, there was a span of 15 bases. Germline CDR1 and CDR2: KGHSH and LQKENI. The CDR3 region is CASSPLKDRPGTDTQYF. CDR3 bases: TGTGCCAGCTCACCACTCAAAGACAGGCCCGGCACAGATACGCAGTATTTT.

This chain connects TRBV19 to TRBJ1-5, with a possible D match to TRBD1 (5 bases). CDR3 length: 18 residues. The germline gives CDR1 LNHDA, CDR2 SQIVND (reference sequence). The ends were cut back, 2 bases at V and 7 bases at J, with 24 bases in the middle. The CDR3 region is CASSIQLGANSKGQPQHF. CDR3 coding DNA: TGTGCCAGTAGTATACAACTTGGGGCCAATTCGAAGGGACAGCCCCAGCATTTT. Using reference TRBV19 and TRBJ1-5 for the parts outside the CDR3, the full variable domain is DGGITQSPKYLFRKEGQNVTLSCEQNLNHDAMYWYRQDPGQGLRLIYYSQIVNDFQKGDIAEGYSVSREKKESFPLTVTSAQKNPTAFYLCASSIQLGANSKGQPQHFGDGTRLSIL.

The chain couples TRBV28 to TRBJ1-4, with no clear D. The germline V gene encodes CDR1 MDHEN and CDR2 SYDVKM. The CDR3 contains 14 residues. V was clipped by 3 bases and J by 7 bases, with 12 bases between them. The CDR3 sequence: CASSLMSRSEKLFF. The CDR3, as DNA: TGTGCCAGCAGTTTGATGTCGCGTTCTGAAAAACTGTTTTTT.